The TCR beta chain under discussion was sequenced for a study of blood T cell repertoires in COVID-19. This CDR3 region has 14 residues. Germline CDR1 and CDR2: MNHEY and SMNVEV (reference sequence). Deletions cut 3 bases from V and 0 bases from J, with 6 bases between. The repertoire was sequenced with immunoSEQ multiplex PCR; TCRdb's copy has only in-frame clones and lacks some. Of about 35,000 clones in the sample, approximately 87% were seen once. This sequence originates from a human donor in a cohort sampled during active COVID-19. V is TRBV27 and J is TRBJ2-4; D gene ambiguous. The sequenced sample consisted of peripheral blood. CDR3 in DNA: TGTGCCAGCAGTTTGTCACTAGCCAAAAACATTCAGTACTTC. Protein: CASSLSLAKNIQYF.